The sequence of this TCR beta chain was determined in a study of control samples from healthy donors and cancer patients. The data were produced by immunoSEQ multiplex PCR, yet TCRdb's version contains in-frame clones alone and is incomplete. The sample consists of roughly 200,000 clones, 85% to 95% of them appearing once. The CDR3 is made up of 13 amino acids. V was pared by 4 bases and J by 5 bases, with 1 base of the junction left unmatched. Input material: blood. The TCR sequence derives from a man aged 18-30 years in good health. The chain has TRBV12-3 or TRBV12-4 and TRBJ1-5; 8 nucleotides match TRBD1. CDR3 in DNA: TGTGCCAGCAGTTGGACAGGGTATCAGCCCCAGCATTTT. It is translated as CASSWTGYQPQHF.